This TCR beta chain was sequenced in a study of T cells in Graves' hyperthyroidism and ophthalmopathy. The CDR3 regions of TCR beta were amplified from RNA transcripts. When the TCR CDR3 underwent first-round RT-PCR, the HTBI primer set was used. TCRdb analysed the multiplex PCR reads with MiXCR anew, one entry per CDR3 protein. The sample lists some 560,000 distinct CDR3 sequences; approximately 15% were seen once. The V end lost 5 bases, the J end lost 8 bases, and 12 bases lay between the germline ends. Germline V gives CDR1 MNHEY, CDR2 SVGEGT. This CDR3 region has 12 residues. The definition of stable Graves' hyperthyroidism was no ophthalmopathy progression within 18 months. Clinical symptoms, serum thyroxine and TRAb, thyroid ultrasound and orbital computed tomography were used for the diagnoses.

This chain connects TRBV6-2 or TRBV6-3 to TRBJ1-1, with D perhaps TRBD1 (5 bases). Material for sequencing was blood. The receptor was derived from a woman between 35 and 50 years old with Graves' hyperthyroidism. The CDR3 region is CASSVRQTEAFF. CDR3 nucleotides: TGTGCCAGCAGTGTGCGACAGACCGAAGCTTTCTTT.